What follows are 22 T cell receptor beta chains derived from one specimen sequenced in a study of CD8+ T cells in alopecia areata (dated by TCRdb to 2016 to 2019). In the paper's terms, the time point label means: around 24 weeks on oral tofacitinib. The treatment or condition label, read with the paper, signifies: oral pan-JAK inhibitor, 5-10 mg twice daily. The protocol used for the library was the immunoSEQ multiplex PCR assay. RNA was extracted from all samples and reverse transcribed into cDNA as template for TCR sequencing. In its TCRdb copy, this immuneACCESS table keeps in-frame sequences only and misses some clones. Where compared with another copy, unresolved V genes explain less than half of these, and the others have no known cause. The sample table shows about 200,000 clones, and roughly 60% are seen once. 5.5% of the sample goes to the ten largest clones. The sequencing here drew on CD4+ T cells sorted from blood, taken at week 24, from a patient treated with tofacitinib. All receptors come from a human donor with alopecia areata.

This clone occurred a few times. Here the CDR3 reads CASSSRGAFIQYF. CDR3 bases: TGTGCCAGCAGTTCCAGGGGCGCGTTCATTCAGTACTTC. The V and J genes are TRBV28 and TRBJ2-4, with a possible D match to TRBD1 (6 bases). This CDR3 comprises 13 residues. Germline CDR1 and CDR2: MDHEN and SYDVKM. Trimming left V 4 bases short and J 9 bases short, with 13 bases between.

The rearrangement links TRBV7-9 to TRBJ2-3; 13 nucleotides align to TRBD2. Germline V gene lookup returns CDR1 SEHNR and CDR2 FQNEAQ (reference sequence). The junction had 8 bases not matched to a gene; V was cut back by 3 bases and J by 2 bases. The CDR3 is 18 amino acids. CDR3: CASSFTSGRAANTDTQYF. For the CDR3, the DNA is TGTGCCAGCAGCTTTACTAGCGGGAGGGCCGCGAACACAGATACGCAGTATTTT.

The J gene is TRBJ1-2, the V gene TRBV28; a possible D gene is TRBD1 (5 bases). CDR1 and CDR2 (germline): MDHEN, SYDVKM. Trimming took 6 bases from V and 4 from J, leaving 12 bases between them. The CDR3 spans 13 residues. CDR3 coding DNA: TGTGCCAGCAGGACGGGGCTGGGCTATGGCTACACCTTC. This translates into CASRTGLGYGYTF.

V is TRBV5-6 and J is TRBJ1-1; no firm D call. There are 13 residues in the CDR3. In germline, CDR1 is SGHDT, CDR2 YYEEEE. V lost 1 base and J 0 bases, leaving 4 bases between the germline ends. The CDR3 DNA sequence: TGTGCCAGCAGCTTGCGCCTGAACACTGAAGCTTTCTTT. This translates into CASSLRLNTEAFF.

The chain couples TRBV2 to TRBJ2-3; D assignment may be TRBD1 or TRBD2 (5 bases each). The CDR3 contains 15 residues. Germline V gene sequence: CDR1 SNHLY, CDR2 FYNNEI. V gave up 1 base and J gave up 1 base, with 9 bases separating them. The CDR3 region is CASSEDGTGTDTQYF. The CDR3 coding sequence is TGTGCCAGCAGTGAAGACGGGACGGGCACAGATACGCAGTATTTT. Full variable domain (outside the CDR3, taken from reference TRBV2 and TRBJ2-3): EPEVTQTPSHQVTQMGQEVILRCVPISNHLYFYWYRQILGQKVEFLVSFYNNEISEKSEIFDDQFSVERPDGSNFTLKIRSTKLEDSAMYFCASSEDGTGTDTQYFGPGTRLTVL.

The CDR3: CASSVEGTSSHEQYF. The CDR3, as DNA: TGTGCCAGCAGCGTGGAGGGAACTAGTTCCCACGAGCAGTACTTC. V is TRBV9 and J is TRBJ2-7; the D gene is possibly TRBD2 (6 bases). The CDR3 length is 15 residues. Between the trimmed V and J ends, which lost 2 bases and 5 bases, there was a span of 17 bases. CDR1 and CDR2 (germline): SGDLS, YYNGEE. The whole variable domain, filled in from reference TRBV9 and TRBJ2-7, reads DSGVTQTPKHLITATGQRVTLRCSPRSGDLSVYWYQQSLDQGLQFLIQYYNGEERAKGNILERFSAQQFPDLHSELNLSSLELGDSALYFCASSVEGTSSHEQYFGPGTRLTVT.

The CDR3 sequence: CASSLSGRETQYF. In DNA, the CDR3 is TGTGCCAGCAGTTTATCGGGGAGGGAGACCCAGTACTTC. This rearrangement joins TRBV28 to TRBJ2-5, with TRBD2 as a possible D gene (6 bases). CDR3 size: 13 residues. With 1 base removed from V and 5 bases from J, the gap between germline ends came to 8 bases. Germline V lookup: CDR1 MDHEN, CDR2 SYDVKM.

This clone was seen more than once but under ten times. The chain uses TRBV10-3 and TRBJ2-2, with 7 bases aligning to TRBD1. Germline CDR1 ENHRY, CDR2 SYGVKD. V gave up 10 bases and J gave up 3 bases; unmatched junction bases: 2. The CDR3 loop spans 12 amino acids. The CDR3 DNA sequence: TGTGCCACAACAGGGGACACCGGGGAGCTGTTTTTT. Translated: CATTGDTGELFF.

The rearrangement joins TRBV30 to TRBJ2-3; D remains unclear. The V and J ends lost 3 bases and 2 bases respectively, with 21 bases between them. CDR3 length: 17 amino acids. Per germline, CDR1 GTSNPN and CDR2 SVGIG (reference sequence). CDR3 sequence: CAWSHPIPVSHTDTQYF. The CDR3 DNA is TGTGCCTGGAGCCATCCTATCCCGGTTAGCCACACAGATACGCAGTATTTT.

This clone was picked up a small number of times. Written as DNA, the CDR3 is TGTGCCAGCAGCTTTGGGGGCTACGAGCAGTACTTC. This encodes CASSFGGYEQYF. The chain uses TRBV5-5 and TRBJ2-7; D may correspond to TRBD1 or TRBD2 (5 bases each). Germline assignment: CDR1 SGHKS and CDR2 YYEKEE (reference sequence). The CDR3 totals 12 residues. V was cut by 2 bases and J by 3 bases, with 6 bases left in between.

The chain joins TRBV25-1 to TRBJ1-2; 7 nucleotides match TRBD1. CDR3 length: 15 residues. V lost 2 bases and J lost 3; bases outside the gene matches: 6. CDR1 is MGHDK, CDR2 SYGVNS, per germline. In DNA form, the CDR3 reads TGTGCCAGCAGTGAAAGGGGGCTCGAGTACTATGGCTACACCTTC. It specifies CASSERGLEYYGYTF.

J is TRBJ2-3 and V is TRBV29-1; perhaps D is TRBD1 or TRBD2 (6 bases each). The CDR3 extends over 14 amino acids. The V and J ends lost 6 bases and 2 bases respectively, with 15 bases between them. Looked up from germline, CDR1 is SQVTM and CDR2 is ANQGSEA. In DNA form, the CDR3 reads TGCAGCGTATCTTCGGGGGCCATCACAGATACGCAGTATTTT. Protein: CSVSSGAITDTQYF.

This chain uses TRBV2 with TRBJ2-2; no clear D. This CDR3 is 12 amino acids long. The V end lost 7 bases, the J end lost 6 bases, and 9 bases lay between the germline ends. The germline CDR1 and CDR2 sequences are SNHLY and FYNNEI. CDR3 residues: CASISWPGELFF. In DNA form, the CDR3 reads TGTGCCAGCATAAGTTGGCCCGGGGAGCTGTTTTTT.

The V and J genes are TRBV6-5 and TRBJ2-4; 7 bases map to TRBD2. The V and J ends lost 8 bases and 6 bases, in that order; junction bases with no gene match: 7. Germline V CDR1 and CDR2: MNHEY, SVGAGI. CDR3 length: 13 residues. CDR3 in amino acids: CASWGDYGNIQYF. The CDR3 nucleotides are TGTGCCAGCTGGGGGGACTACGGAAACATTCAGTACTTC.

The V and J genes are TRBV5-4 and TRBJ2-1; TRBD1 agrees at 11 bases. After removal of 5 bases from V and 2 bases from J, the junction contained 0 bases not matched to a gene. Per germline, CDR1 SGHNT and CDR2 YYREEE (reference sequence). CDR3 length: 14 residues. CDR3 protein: CASRGQGAYNEQFF. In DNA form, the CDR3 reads TGTGCCAGCAGGGGACAGGGGGCCTACAATGAGCAGTTCTTC.

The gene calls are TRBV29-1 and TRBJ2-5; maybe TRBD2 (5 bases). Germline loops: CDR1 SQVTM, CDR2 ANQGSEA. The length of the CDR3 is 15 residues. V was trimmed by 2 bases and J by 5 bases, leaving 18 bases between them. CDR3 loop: CSVEWPAAGGETQYF. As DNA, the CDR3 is TGCAGCGTTGAATGGCCGGCAGCCGGCGGGGAGACCCAGTACTTC.

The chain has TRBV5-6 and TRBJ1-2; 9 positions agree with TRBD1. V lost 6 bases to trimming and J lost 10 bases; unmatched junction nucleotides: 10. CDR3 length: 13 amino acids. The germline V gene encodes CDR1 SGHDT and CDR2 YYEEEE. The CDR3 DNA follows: TGTGCCAGCAAGAACCGGGACAGGGAGGACTACACCTTC. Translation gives CASKNRDREDYTF. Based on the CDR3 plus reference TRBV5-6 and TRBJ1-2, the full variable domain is DAGVTQSPTHLIKTRGQQVTLRCSPKSGHDTVSWYQQALGQGPQFIFQYYEEEERQRGNFPDRFSGHQFPNYSSELNVNALLLGDSALYLCASKNRDREDYTFGSGTRLTVV.

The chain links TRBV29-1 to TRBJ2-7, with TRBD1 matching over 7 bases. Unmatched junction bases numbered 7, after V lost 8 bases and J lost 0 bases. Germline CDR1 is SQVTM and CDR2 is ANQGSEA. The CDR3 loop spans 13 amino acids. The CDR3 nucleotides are TGCAGCCTCTGGGACAGTGACTCCTACGAGCAGTACTTC. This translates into CSLWDSDSYEQYF.

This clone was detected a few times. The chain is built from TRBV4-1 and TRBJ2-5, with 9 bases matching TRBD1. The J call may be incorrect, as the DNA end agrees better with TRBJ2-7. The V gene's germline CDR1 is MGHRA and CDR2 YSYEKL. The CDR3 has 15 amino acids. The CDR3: CASSRTQGARDEQYF. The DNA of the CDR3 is TGCGCCAGCAGCCGGACACAGGGGGCGCGGGACGAGCAGTACTTC.

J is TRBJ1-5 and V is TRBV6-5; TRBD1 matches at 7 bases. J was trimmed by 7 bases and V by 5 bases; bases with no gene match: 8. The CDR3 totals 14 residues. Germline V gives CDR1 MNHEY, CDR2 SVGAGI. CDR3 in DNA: TGTGCCAGCAGTCTGACAGGGTCAGTGCAGCCCCAGCATTTT. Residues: CASSLTGSVQPQHF.

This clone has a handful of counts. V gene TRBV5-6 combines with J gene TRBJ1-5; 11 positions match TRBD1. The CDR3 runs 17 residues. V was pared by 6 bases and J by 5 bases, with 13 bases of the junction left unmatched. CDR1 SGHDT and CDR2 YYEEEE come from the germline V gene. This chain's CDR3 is CASIPPRPGQGDQPQHF. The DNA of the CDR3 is TGTGCCAGCATCCCACCCAGACCGGGACAGGGGGATCAGCCCCAGCATTTT.

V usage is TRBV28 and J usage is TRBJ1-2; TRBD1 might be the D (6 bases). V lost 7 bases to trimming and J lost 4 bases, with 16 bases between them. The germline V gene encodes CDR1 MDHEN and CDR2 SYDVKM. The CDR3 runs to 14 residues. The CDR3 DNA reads TGTGCCAGCAAAGCCAACAGGGAGGGCTATGGCTACACCTTC. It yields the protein CASKANREGYGYTF.